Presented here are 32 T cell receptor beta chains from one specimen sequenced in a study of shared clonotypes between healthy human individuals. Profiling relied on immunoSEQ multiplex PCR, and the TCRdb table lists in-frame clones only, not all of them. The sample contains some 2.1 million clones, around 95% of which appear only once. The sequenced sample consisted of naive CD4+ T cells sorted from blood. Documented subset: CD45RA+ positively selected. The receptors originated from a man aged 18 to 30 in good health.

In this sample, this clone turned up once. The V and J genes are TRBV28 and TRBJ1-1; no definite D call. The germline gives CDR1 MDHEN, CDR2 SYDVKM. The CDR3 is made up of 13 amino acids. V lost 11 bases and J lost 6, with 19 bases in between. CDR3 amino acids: CAADTTWAAEAFF. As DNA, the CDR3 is TGTGCCGCCGATACAACTTGGGCGGCTGAAGCTTTCTTT. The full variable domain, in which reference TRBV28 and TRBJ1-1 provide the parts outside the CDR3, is DVKVTQSSRYLVKRTGEKVFLECVQDMDHENMFWYRQDPGLGLRLIYFSYDVKMKEKGDIPEGYSVSREKKERFSLILESASTNQTSMYLCAADTTWAAEAFFGQGTRLTVV.

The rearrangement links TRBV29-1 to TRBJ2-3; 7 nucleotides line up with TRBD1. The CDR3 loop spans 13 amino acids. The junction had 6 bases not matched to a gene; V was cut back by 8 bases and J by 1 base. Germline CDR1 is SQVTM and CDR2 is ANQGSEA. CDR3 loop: CSSRQGGTDTQYF. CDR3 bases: TGCAGCTCCAGACAGGGTGGCACAGATACGCAGTATTTT.

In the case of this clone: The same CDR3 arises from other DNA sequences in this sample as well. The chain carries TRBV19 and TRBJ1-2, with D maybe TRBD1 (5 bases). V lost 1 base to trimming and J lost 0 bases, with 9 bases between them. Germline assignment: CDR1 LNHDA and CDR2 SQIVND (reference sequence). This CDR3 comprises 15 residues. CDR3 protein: CASSIAGGANYGYTF. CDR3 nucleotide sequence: TGTGCCAGTAGTATAGCGGGGGGAGCTAACTATGGCTACACCTTC.

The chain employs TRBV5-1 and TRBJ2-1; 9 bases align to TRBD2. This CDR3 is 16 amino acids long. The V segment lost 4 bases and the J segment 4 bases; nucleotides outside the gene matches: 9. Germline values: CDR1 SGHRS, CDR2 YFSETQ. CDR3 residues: CASSPLRAGGYNEQFF. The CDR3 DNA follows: TGCGCCAGCAGCCCGTTACGAGCGGGAGGTTACAATGAGCAGTTCTTC.

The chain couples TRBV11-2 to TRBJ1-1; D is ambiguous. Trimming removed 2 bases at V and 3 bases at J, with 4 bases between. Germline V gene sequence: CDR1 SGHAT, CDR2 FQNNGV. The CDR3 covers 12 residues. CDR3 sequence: CASSLRYTEAFF. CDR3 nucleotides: TGTGCCAGCAGCTTAAGATACACTGAAGCTTTCTTT.

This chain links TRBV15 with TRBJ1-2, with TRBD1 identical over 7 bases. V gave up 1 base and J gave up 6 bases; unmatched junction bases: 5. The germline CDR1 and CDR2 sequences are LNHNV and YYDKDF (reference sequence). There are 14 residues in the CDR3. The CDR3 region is CATSRVQGGDGYTF. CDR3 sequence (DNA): TGTGCCACCAGCAGAGTCCAGGGGGGAGATGGCTACACCTTC.

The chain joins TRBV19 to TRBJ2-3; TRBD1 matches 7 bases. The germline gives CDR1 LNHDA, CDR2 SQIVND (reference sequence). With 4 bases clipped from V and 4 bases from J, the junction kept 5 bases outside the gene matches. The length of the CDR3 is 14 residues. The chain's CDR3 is CASSTTGSPDTQYF. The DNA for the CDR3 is TGTGCCAGTAGTACGACAGGGTCCCCAGATACGCAGTATTTT.

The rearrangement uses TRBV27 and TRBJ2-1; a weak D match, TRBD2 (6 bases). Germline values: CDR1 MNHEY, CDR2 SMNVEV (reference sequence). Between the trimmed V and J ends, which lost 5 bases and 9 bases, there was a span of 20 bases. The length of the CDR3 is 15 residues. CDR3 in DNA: TGTGCCAGCAGTGTTAAAACCGGGGGTTACGGTGAGCAGTTCTTC. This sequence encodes CASSVKTGGYGEQFF.

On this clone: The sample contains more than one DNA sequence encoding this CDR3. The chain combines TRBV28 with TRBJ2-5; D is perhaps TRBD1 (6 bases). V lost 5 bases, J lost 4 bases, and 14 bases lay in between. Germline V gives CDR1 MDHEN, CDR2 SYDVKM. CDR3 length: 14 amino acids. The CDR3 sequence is CASSPPGQLETQYF. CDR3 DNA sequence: TGTGCCAGCAGTCCGCCGGGACAACTAGAGACCCAGTACTTC.

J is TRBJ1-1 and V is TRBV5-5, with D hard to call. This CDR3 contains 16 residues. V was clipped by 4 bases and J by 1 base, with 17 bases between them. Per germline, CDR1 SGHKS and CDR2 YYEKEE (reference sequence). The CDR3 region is CASSRKLPSGNTEAFF. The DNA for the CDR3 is TGTGCCAGCAGCCGAAAACTTCCTTCAGGGAACACTGAAGCTTTCTTT.

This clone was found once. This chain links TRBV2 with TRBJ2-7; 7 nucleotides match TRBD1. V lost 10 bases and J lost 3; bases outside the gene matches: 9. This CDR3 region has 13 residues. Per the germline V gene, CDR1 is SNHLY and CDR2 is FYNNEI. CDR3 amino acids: CATQPAGGYEQYF. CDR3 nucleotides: TGTGCCACCCAACCGGCAGGGGGCTACGAGCAGTACTTC.

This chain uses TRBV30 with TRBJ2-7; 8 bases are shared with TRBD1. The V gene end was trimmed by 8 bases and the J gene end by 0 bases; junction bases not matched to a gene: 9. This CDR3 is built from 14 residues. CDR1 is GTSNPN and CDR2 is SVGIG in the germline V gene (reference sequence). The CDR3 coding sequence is TGTGCCAGCGGACAGGGAAAAAGCTCCTACGAGCAGTACTTC. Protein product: CASGQGKSSYEQYF.

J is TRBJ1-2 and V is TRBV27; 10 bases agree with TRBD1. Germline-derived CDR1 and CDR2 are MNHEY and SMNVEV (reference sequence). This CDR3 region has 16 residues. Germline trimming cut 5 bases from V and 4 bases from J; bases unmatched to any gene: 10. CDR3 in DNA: TGTGCCAGCAGTCCACAGAGGACAGGGGGTGTCTATGGCTACACCTTC. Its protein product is CASSPQRTGGVYGYTF.

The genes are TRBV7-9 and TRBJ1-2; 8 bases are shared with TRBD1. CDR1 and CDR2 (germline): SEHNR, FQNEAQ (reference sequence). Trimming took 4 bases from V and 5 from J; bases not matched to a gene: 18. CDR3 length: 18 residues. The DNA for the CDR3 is TGTGCCAGCAGCTCAGAGGGCCGGACAGGGAAAATAAAATATGGCTACACCTTC. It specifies CASSSEGRTGKIKYGYTF.

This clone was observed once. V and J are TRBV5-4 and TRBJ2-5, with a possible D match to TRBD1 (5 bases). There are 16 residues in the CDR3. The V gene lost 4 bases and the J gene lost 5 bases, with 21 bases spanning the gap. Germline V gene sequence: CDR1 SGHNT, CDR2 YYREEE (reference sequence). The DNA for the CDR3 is TGTGCCAGCAGCCCCTTGGGCTTTGGGGCAGGGGAGACCCAGTACTTC. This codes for CASSPLGFGAGETQYF.

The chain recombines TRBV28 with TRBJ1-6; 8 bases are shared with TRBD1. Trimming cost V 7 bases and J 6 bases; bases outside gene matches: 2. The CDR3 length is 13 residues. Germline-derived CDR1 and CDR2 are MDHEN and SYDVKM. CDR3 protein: CASTQGVNSPLHF. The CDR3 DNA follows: TGTGCCAGCACACAGGGGGTTAATTCACCCCTCCACTTT.

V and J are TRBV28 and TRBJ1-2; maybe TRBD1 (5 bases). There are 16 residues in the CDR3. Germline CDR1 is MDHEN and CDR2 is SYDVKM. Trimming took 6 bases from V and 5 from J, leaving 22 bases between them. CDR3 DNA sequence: TGTGCCAGCAGACCCCGGGGCACCCCGGCTGGTTATGGCTACACCTTC. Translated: CASRPRGTPAGYGYTF.

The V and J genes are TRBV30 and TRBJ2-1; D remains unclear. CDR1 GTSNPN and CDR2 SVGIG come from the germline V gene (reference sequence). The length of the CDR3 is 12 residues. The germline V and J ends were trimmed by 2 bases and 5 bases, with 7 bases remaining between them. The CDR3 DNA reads TGTGCCTGGAGTCTGAACAACAATGAGCAGTTCTTC. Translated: CAWSLNNNEQFF.

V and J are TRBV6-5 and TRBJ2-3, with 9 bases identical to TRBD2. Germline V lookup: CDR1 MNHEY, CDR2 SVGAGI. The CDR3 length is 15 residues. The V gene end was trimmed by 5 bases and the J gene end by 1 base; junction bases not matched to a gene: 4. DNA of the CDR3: TGTGCCAGCAGTCTTCTAGCGGGGCGCACAGATACGCAGTATTTT. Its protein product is CASSLLAGRTDTQYF.

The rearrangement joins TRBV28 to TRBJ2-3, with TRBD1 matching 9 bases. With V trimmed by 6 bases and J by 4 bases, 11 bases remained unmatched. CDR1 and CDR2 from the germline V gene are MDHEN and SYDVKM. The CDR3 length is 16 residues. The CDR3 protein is CASSSSGTGLPDTQYF. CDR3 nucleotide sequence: TGTGCCAGCAGCTCATCCGGGACAGGGCTACCAGATACGCAGTATTTT.

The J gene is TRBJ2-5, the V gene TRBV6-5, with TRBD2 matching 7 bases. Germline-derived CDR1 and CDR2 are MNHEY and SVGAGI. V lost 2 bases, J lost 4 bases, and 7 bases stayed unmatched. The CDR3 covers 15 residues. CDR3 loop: CASSYGRGPGETQYF. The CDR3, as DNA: TGTGCCAGCAGTTACGGGAGGGGACCTGGAGAGACCCAGTACTTC.

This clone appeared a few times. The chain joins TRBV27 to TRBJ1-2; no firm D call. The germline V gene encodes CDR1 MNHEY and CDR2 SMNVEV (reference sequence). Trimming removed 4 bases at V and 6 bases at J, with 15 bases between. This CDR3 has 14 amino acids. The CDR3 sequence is CASSSLSVFNGYTF. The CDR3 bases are TGTGCCAGCAGTTCCCTCAGTGTTTTTAATGGCTACACCTTC.

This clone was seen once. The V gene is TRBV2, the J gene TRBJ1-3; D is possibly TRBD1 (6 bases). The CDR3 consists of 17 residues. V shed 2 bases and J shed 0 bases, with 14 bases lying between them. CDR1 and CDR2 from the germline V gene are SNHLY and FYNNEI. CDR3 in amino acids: CASSENPGALSGNTIYF. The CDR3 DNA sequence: TGTGCCAGCAGTGAAAACCCAGGGGCCCTCTCTGGAAACACCATATATTTT.

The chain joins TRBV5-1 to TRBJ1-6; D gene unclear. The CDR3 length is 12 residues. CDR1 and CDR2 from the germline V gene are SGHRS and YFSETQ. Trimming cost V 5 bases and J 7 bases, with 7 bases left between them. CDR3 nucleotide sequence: TGCGCCAGCAGGATGGAGAATTCACCCCTCCACTTT. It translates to CASRMENSPLHF.

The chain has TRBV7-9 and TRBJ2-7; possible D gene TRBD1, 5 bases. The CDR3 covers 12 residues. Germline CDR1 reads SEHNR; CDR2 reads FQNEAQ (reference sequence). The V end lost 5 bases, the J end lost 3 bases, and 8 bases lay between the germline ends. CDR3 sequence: CASSPDIYEQYF. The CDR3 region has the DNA TGTGCCAGCAGCCCGGACATCTACGAGCAGTACTTC.

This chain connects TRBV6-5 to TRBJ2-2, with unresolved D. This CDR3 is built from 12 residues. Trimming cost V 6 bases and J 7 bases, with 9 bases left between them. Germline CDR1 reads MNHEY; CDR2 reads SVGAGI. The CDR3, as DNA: TGTGCCAGCAGCTTAATTCGCGGGGAGCTGTTTTTT. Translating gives CASSLIRGELFF.

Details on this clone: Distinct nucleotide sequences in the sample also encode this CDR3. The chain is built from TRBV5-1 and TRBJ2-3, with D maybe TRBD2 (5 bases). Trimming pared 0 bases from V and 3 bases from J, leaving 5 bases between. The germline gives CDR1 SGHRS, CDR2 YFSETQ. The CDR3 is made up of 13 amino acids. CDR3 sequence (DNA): TGCGCCAGCAGCTTGGGAGGGACAGATACGCAGTATTTT. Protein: CASSLGGTDTQYF.

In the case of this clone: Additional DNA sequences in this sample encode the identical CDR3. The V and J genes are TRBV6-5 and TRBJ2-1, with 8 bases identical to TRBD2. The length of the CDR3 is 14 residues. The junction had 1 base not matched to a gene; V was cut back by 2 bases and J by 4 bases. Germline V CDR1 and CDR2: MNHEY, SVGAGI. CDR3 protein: CASSYRGGYNEQFF. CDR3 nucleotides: TGTGCCAGCAGTTACCGCGGGGGGTACAATGAGCAGTTCTTC.

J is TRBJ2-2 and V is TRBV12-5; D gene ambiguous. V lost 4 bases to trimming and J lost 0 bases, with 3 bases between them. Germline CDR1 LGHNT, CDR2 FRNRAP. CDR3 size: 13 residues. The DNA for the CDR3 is TGTGCTAGTGGTTCATCGAACACCGGGGAGCTGTTTTTT. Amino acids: CASGSSNTGELFF.

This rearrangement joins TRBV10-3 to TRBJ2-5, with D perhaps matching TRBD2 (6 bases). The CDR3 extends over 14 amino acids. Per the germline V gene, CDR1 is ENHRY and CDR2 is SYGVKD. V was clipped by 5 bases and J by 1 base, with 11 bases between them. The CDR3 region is CAISRLGPQETQYF. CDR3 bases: TGTGCCATCAGTAGACTAGGCCCCCAAGAGACCCAGTACTTC.

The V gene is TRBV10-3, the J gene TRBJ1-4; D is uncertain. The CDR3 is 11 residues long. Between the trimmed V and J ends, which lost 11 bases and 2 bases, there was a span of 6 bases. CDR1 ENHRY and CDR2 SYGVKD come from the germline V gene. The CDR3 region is CAVRTNEKLFF. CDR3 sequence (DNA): TGTGCCGTCCGTACTAATGAAAAACTGTTTTTT.

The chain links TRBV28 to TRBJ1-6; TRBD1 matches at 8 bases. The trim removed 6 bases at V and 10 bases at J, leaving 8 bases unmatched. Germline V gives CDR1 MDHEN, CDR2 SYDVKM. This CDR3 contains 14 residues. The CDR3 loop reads CASRPGQDRSPLHF. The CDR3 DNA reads TGTGCCAGCAGACCGGGACAGGACAGATCACCCCTCCACTTT.